The TCR beta chain described here comes from a study of blood T cell repertoires in COVID-19. Study-wide context: COVID-19 samples from acute and convalescent phases originated in the United States, Italy and Spain. PBMCs, B-cell-depleted T cells, or T cells were the source of the cDNA or gDNA that made up the material.

Original handling: Amplifying reference gene primers gave estimates of nucleated cell counts. The assay was immunoSEQ multiplex PCR, and TCRdb's table has in-frame clones only and misses some. The DNA was the basis for D and trimming; V, J and clone size are from that table. The sample yields some 220,000 clones, 85% to 95% seen once. V dropped 2 bases and J dropped 2 bases, with 9 bases sitting between them. The CDR3 loop spans 14 amino acids. Per the germline V gene, CDR1 is MNHEY and CDR2 is SVGAGI. Seattle patients were enrolled during active infection and followed longitudinally. The sequencing input was peripheral blood. The clonotype comes from a young man with COVID-19, enrolled during active disease. The chain couples TRBV6-5 to TRBJ1-1; D not resolved. DNA of the CDR3: TGTGCCAGCAGTTACATAACGGGAAACACTGAAGCTTTCTTT. This gives the protein CASSYITGNTEAFF.